The 16 T cell receptor beta chains given below trace back to one sample, sequenced in a study of cytotoxic CD8 clonotypes in ibrutinib-treated CLL. The method was immunoSEQ multiplex PCR; TCRdb's version includes in-frame clones alone and lacks a portion of them. The repertoire holds 110,000 to 150,000 clones, with 75% to 80% as singletons. The sample here was PBMCs, taken after 24 months of ibrutinib treatment. These TCRs come from a human donor with chronic lymphocytic leukemia.

This clone occurred once. This chain connects TRBV19 to TRBJ1-2; 11 nucleotides align to TRBD1. V was clipped by 5 bases and J by 6 bases; unmatched bases: 8. Per the germline V gene, CDR1 is LNHDA and CDR2 is SQIVND (reference sequence). The CDR3 spans 15 residues. The CDR3 spells CASSPRDRGVHGYTF. Here the CDR3 DNA reads TGTGCCAGTAGTCCCCGGGACAGGGGGGTTCATGGCTACACCTTC.

V usage is TRBV7-8 and J usage is TRBJ1-3; TRBD1 matches at 8 bases. Per germline, CDR1 SGHVS and CDR2 FQNEAQ. V was pared by 10 bases and J by 7 bases, with 12 bases of the junction left unmatched. CDR3 length equals 14 residues. The CDR3 sequence: CATGRTGWRNTIYF. CDR3 bases: TGTGCCACGGGCCGGACAGGGTGGCGGAACACCATATATTTT.

The chain couples TRBV2 to TRBJ2-2, with TRBD2 matching over 12 bases. J was trimmed by 4 bases and V by 7 bases; bases with no gene match: 4. Germline V gene data show CDR1 as SNHLY and CDR2 as FYNNEI. This CDR3 comprises 15 residues. The CDR3 DNA reads TGTGCCAGCACAAGGGGACTAGCGGGCACCGGGGAGCTGTTTTTT. It specifies CASTRGLAGTGELFF.

The rearrangement links TRBV6-1 to TRBJ1-6, with D possibly matching TRBD1 (5 bases). Germline V gene data show CDR1 as MNHNS and CDR2 as SASEGT. The CDR3 runs 13 residues. Trimming pared 10 bases from V and 0 bases from J, leaving 7 bases between. The DNA of the CDR3 is TGTGCCACCAGGGACTCCTATAATTCACCCCTCCACTTT. Translating it yields CATRDSYNSPLHF.

CDR3 amino acids: CASSFGGGELFF. The CDR3 DNA reads as TGCGCCAGCAGCTTCGGGGGCGGGGAGCTGTTTTTT. The chain recombines TRBV5-1 with TRBJ2-2; D is perhaps TRBD2 (6 bases). CDR1 and CDR2 from the germline V gene are SGHRS and YFSETQ. This CDR3 is built from 12 residues. V lost 2 bases to trimming and J lost 7 bases, with 6 bases between them.

The chain couples TRBV4-2 to TRBJ2-2; D is unclear. Germline V gives CDR1 LGHNA, CDR2 YNFKEQ. This CDR3 is 16 amino acids long. V gave up 5 bases and J gave up 2 bases, with 15 bases separating them. CDR3 loop: CASSLDLPANTGELFF. The CDR3 bases are TGTGCCAGCAGCTTGGACCTGCCGGCCAACACCGGGGAGCTGTTTTTT.

The rearrangement uses TRBV27 and TRBJ1-1; D remains ambiguous. Per the germline V gene, CDR1 is MNHEY and CDR2 is SMNVEV (reference sequence). The CDR3 totals 12 residues. V was pared by 1 base and J by 7 bases, with 7 bases between. The CDR3 DNA follows: TGTGCCAGCAGTTTATGGGAGGGTGAAGCTTTCTTT. Its protein product is CASSLWEGEAFF.

The chain's CDR3 is CASSPQTGTTYEQYF. CDR3 coding DNA: TGCGCCAGCAGTCCCCAGACAGGGACTACCTACGAGCAGTACTTC. The gene calls are TRBV23-1 and TRBJ2-7; D might be TRBD1 or TRBD2, each matching 7 bases. TRBV23-1 is an ORF, and what it does is uncertain. This CDR3 is built from 15 residues. Trimming cost V 4 bases and J 2 bases, with 15 bases left between them.

This chain connects TRBV18 to TRBJ1-5; no clear D. The CDR3 consists of 13 residues. CDR1 is KGHSH and CDR2 is LQKENI in the germline V gene. The V and J ends lost 2 bases and 7 bases respectively, with 9 bases between them. The CDR3 sequence: CASSPFKDQPQHF. CDR3 coding DNA: TGTGCCAGCTCACCATTTAAGGACCAGCCCCAGCATTTT.

This clone was picked up a small number of times. The chain uses TRBV28 and TRBJ1-2; 7 bases are shared with TRBD1. J lost 4 bases, V lost 6 bases, and 14 bases had no gene match. Germline lookup yields CDR1 MDHEN and CDR2 SYDVKM. This CDR3 contains 16 residues. DNA for the CDR3: TGTGCCAGCAGCCAAGACGGGGGACAGATCCCCTATGGCTACACCTTC. Translated, it gives CASSQDGGQIPYGYTF.

The chain has TRBV27 and TRBJ2-7, with 11 bases matching TRBD1. The CDR3 runs 14 residues. V shed 5 bases, J shed 0 bases, and the junction held 0 bases outside the gene matches. Germline values: CDR1 MNHEY, CDR2 SMNVEV (reference sequence). The CDR3 region is CASSGTGGSYEQYF. Here the CDR3 DNA reads TGTGCCAGCAGTGGGACAGGGGGCTCCTACGAGCAGTACTTC.

The chain is built from TRBV6-5 and TRBJ2-7; possibly TRBD1 for D (5 bases). V lost 6 bases and J 3 bases, leaving 9 bases between the germline ends. This CDR3 contains 12 residues. Germline V gene lookup returns CDR1 MNHEY and CDR2 SVGAGI. In nucleotides, the CDR3 is TGTGCCAGCAGGTCCGACAGCTACGAGCAGTACTTC. It translates to CASRSDSYEQYF.

This chain joins TRBV4-2 and TRBJ1-5; 8 bases are shared with TRBD1. The CDR3 length is 16 residues. V lost 1 base, J lost 9 bases, and 11 bases stayed unmatched. In germline, CDR1 is LGHNA, CDR2 YNFKEQ. The CDR3 loop is CASSQGVGQDLTPQHF. CDR3 coding DNA: TGTGCCAGCAGCCAAGGGGTGGGACAGGACCTTACGCCCCAGCATTTT.

This clone is a singleton in its sample. This sequence joins TRBV14 and TRBJ2-1, with D unclear. Germline V gene lookup returns CDR1 SGHDN and CDR2 FVKESK. This CDR3 is 17 amino acids long. The V end lost 2 bases, the J end lost 0 bases, and 14 bases lay between the germline ends. The CDR3 reads CASSQKARGYSYNEQFF. The CDR3 nucleotides are TGTGCCAGCAGCCAAAAGGCAAGAGGTTACTCCTACAATGAGCAGTTCTTC.

The rearrangement links TRBV5-1 to TRBJ2-1; weak D call: TRBD2 (6 bases). The germline gives CDR1 SGHRS, CDR2 YFSETQ. The CDR3 runs 17 residues. Trimming stripped 2 bases from V and 0 bases from J, with 15 bases between. The CDR3 bases are TGCGCCAGCAGCTTCTCTCTAGCCGGGAGCTCCTACAATGAGCAGTTCTTC. This encodes CASSFSLAGSSYNEQFF. The full variable domain, with the rest looked up from reference TRBV5-1 and TRBJ2-1, is KAGVTQTPRYLIKTRGQQVTLSCSPISGHRSVSWYQQTPGQGLQFLFEYFSETQRNKGNFPGRFSGRQFSNSRSEMNVSTLELGDSALYLCASSFSLAGSSYNEQFFGPGTRLTVL.

Here the CDR3 reads CASSRGQGAPVYGYTF. In DNA form, the CDR3 reads TGTGCCAGCAGTCGGGGACAGGGGGCACCCGTCTATGGCTACACCTTC. The J gene is TRBJ1-2, the V gene TRBV28, with 12 bases matching TRBD1. Germline V gene sequence: CDR1 MDHEN, CDR2 SYDVKM. V shed 5 bases, J shed 4 bases, and the junction held 8 bases outside the gene matches. The CDR3 has 16 residues.